A single sample is the source of the 10 T cell receptor beta chains below, sequenced in a study of CD8 T cells in ankylosing spondylitis. Study-wide results and limits: It appeared that ankylosing spondylitis blood was characterized by a TCR beta motif of roughly 8 highly homologous variants.

These receptors have no identified antigens. TCRdb re-called the 5' RACE reads through MiXCR, storing one row per CDR3 protein. Among some 450,000 distinct CDR3 sequences listed, approximately 17% were seen once. The sample comprised blood, either unsorted or a sorted T cell fraction (not recorded which). The origin of the receptors is a male donor with ankylosing spondylitis.

This clonotype was seen only a few times. The chain recombines TRBV12-3 or TRBV12-4 with TRBJ2-2, with 12 bases matching TRBD2. The J segment lost 2 bases and the V segment lost 3 bases, leaving 7 bases of the junction unmatched. The CDR3 spans 18 residues. The CDR3 coding sequence is TGTGCCAGCAGTTTTAAGCTGACTAGCGGGGGAAACACCGGGGAGCTGTTTTTT. Translating gives CASSFKLTSGGNTGELFF.

The rearrangement joins TRBV2 to TRBJ2-3; 7 bases agree with TRBD1. V lost 5 bases, J lost 3 bases, and 8 bases stayed unmatched. This CDR3 region has 15 residues. Per germline, CDR1 SNHLY and CDR2 FYNNEI. CDR3 region: CASSPPGQTTDTQYF. The CDR3 DNA sequence: TGTGCCAGCAGTCCCCCGGGACAGACGACAGATACGCAGTATTTT.

The rearrangement joins TRBV20-1 to TRBJ2-1, with 12 bases aligning to TRBD2. J lost 0 bases, V lost 6 bases, and 12 bases had no gene match. The CDR3 extends over 18 amino acids. CDR1 and CDR2 (germline): DFQATT, SNEGSKA (reference sequence). The CDR3 bases are TGCAGTGCCGGGGAAGGACTAGCGGGGACGTTCTCCTACAATGAGCAGTTCTTC. Translating gives CSAGEGLAGTFSYNEQFF.

The chain couples TRBV28 to TRBJ1-1; perhaps TRBD1 as D (5 bases). CDR3 length equals 11 residues. The V end was cut by 8 bases, the J end by 2 bases, with 6 bases between. Germline loops: CDR1 MDHEN, CDR2 SYDVKM. Here the CDR3 DNA reads TGTGCCAGCGGGGCCAACACTGAAGCTTTCTTT. Amino acid sequence: CASGANTEAFF.

J is TRBJ2-7 and V is TRBV14; TRBD1 matches at 10 bases. Germline V CDR1 and CDR2: SGHDN, FVKESK. V gave up 4 bases and J gave up 1 base; unmatched junction bases: 10. This CDR3 is built from 17 residues. The CDR3 here is CASSPTTGTGESYEQYF. CDR3 nucleotide sequence: TGTGCCAGCAGCCCGACCACCGGGACAGGGGAATCCTACGAGCAGTACTTC.

The chain carries TRBV5-8 and TRBJ2-5, with D possibly matching TRBD1 (6 bases). The CDR3 is 15 residues long. V was pared by 6 bases and J by 0 bases, with 15 bases between. The V gene's germline CDR1 is SGHTS and CDR2 YDEGEE. CDR3 amino acids: CASILSTGNQETQYF. CDR3 DNA sequence: TGTGCCAGCATCTTATCTACAGGGAACCAAGAGACCCAGTACTTC. Complete variable domain (other parts from reference TRBV5-8 and TRBJ2-5): EAGVTQSPTHLIKTRGQQATLRCSPISGHTSVYWYQQALGLGLQFLLWYDEGEERNRGNFPPRFSGRQFPNYSSELNVNALELEDSALYLCASILSTGNQETQYFGPGTRLLVL.

V usage is TRBV12-3 or TRBV12-4 and J usage is TRBJ1-6, with TRBD1 matching over 10 bases. The CDR3 contains 16 residues. V shed 0 bases and J 6 bases; nucleotides not matched to a gene: 2. The CDR3 sequence: CASSLAGTGVNSPLHF. In nucleotides, the CDR3 is TGTGCCAGCAGTTTAGCCGGGACAGGGGTTAATTCACCCCTCCACTTT.

The V call is TRBV6-2 or TRBV6-3, the J call TRBJ2-1; 10 bases match TRBD2. With 4 bases clipped from V and 6 bases from J, the junction kept 9 bases outside the gene matches. Germline CDR1 MNHEY, CDR2 SVGEGT. The CDR3 sequence is 16 residues long. As DNA, the CDR3 is TGTGCCAGCAGTTCAACAGCGGGAGGGCCCCCCAATGAGCAGTTCTTC. It is translated as CASSSTAGGPPNEQFF.

The V call is TRBV4-1, the J call TRBJ1-1; 8 positions agree with TRBD1. The CDR3 has 15 amino acids. CDR1 is MGHRA and CDR2 is YSYEKL in the germline V gene. The junction had 3 bases not matched to a gene; V was cut back by 3 bases and J by 0 bases. The CDR3 here is CASSHMDRVNTEAFF. CDR3 nucleotides: TGCGCCAGCAGCCATATGGACAGGGTGAACACTGAAGCTTTCTTT.

This clonotype was seen ten or more times. The rearrangement joins TRBV4-3 to TRBJ2-7; D may be TRBD1 or TRBD2 (5 bases each). The CDR3 spans 15 residues. The germline V and J ends were trimmed by 0 bases and 2 bases, with 11 bases remaining between them. In germline, CDR1 is LGHNA, CDR2 YSLEER. Here the CDR3 reads CASSQEKGRTYEQYF. The CDR3 DNA follows: TGCGCCAGCAGCCAAGAGAAGGGACGGACCTACGAGCAGTACTTC.